The source of this T cell receptor beta chain is a study of blood T cell repertoires in COVID-19. Study information: The cDNA or gDNA used as material had been derived from T cells, B-cell-depleted T cells, or PBMCs.

Some clones are missing from TCRdb's copy, which holds only in-frame ones; the method was immunoSEQ multiplex PCR. Among around 500,000 clones listed, approximately 88% were seen once. The germline V gene encodes CDR1 MNHEY and CDR2 SVGAGI. V shed 5 bases, J shed 10 bases, and the junction held 9 bases outside the gene matches. The CDR3 sequence is 14 residues long. The receptor was isolated from a middle-aged woman who had recovered from COVID-19. The sample comprised PBMCs or T cells enriched from blood (not recorded which). The rearrangement joins TRBV6-5 to TRBJ2-7; 12 bases align to TRBD2. As DNA, the CDR3 is TGTGCCAGCAGTCTAGCGGGAGGGGGTGTGAATCAGTACTTC. Encoded protein: CASSLAGGGVNQYF.